This entry lists 17 T cell receptor beta chains sequenced from one sample in a study of blood T cells in healthy people across ages. With a J-beta primer mix and a sample-barcoded 5' primer, a second PCR ran about 7 to 12 cycles. One entry per CDR3 protein results from TCRdb running MiXCR on the 5' RACE reads. The data show 630,000 or so distinct CDR3 sequences, with about 30% seen just once and more than 15% held by the top ten. Sequenced sample: blood. Receptors were obtained from a woman at least 80 years old in good health.

This clonotype was counted ten times or more. The chain employs TRBV30 and TRBJ2-4; D may be TRBD2 (7 bases). The V and J ends lost 2 bases and 8 bases respectively, with 16 bases between them. Germline CDR1 and CDR2: GTSNPN and SVGIG (reference sequence). This CDR3 has 14 amino acids. This chain's CDR3 is CAWSRMGGGDIQYF. For the CDR3, the DNA is TGTGCCTGGAGTCGAATGGGAGGGGGAGACATTCAGTACTTC.

This clonotype has at least ten counts. The V call is TRBV7-2, the J call TRBJ2-3; D possibly corresponds to TRBD1 (6 bases). In germline, CDR1 is SGHTA, CDR2 FQGNSA. CDR3 length: 12 residues. The germline V and J ends were trimmed by 8 bases and 7 bases, with 13 bases remaining between them. This CDR3 is CASGPGVYTQYF. CDR3 in DNA: TGTGCCAGCGGGCCAGGGGTGTATACGCAGTATTTT.

This clonotype was counted ten times or more. The J gene is TRBJ1-1, the V gene TRBV5-1, with a weak D call TRBD1 (5 bases). Germline CDR1 is SGHRS and CDR2 is YFSETQ. CDR3 length: 14 amino acids. V lost 5 bases and J 2 bases, leaving 13 bases between the germline ends. The CDR3 DNA is TGCGCCAGCAGTATTTCGACAGCAAACACTGAAGCTTTCTTT. Its translation: CASSISTANTEAFF.

This clonotype occurred a few times. A read error is possible here, since a much larger clone lies one base away. The V call is TRBV27, the J call TRBJ2-7, with D possibly matching TRBD1 (6 bases). This CDR3 comprises 14 residues. CDR1 and CDR2 (germline): MNHEY, SMNVEV (reference sequence). Trimming removed 5 bases from V and 2 bases from J, with 13 bases in between. CDR3 sequence reads: CASSRGGLAYEQYF. The CDR3 bases are TGTGCCAGCAGTCGAGGGGGTTTAGCCTACGAGCAGTACTTC.

As regards this clonotype: A read error may be the cause here, since a much bigger clone is one base away. The V call is TRBV6-1, the J call TRBJ2-5, with D unresolved. Germline lookup yields CDR1 MNHNS and CDR2 SASEGT. The V and J ends lost 4 bases and 11 bases respectively, with 17 bases between them. The CDR3 is made up of 13 amino acids. This CDR3 is CASSGWSYNEQYF. CDR3 DNA sequence: TGTGCCAGCAGTGGGTGGTCTTACAATGAGCAGTACTTC.

This clonotype was seen many times. The chain has TRBV29-1 and TRBJ2-6; D may be TRBD1 or TRBD2 (6 bases each). Germline V CDR1 and CDR2: SQVTM, ANQGSEA. V was shortened by 4 bases and J by 4 bases, with 11 bases between the two germline ends. The CDR3 has 14 amino acids. The CDR3 nucleotides are TGCAGCGTTGCCAGGGGAGGAGGGGCCAACGTCCTGACTTTC. Protein product: CSVARGGGANVLTF.

This chain links TRBV4-3 with TRBJ1-1; D not certain. The ends were cut back, 3 bases at V and 0 bases at J, with 5 bases in the middle. The CDR3 loop spans 13 amino acids. Germline lookup yields CDR1 LGHNA and CDR2 YSLEER. The CDR3 bases are TGCGCCAGCAGCCATGGGGTGAACACTGAAGCTTTCTTT. It is translated as CASSHGVNTEAFF.

This clonotype was recorded a few times. The chain links TRBV7-9 to TRBJ2-7, with TRBD1 as a possible D gene (5 bases). Germline assignment: CDR1 SEHNR and CDR2 FQNEAQ (reference sequence). V lost 5 bases to trimming and J lost 0 bases, with 14 bases between them. The CDR3 has 15 residues. The DNA for the CDR3 is TGTGCCAGCAGCCACGACAGAGACCGCTCCTACGAGCAGTACTTC. Translated: CASSHDRDRSYEQYF.

The rearrangement links TRBV7-2 to TRBJ2-7, with D possibly called TRBD1 or TRBD2 (5 bases each). The germline V gene has CDR1 SGHTA and CDR2 FQGNSA. V was shortened by 1 base and J by 5 bases, with 27 bases between the two germline ends. This CDR3 comprises 19 residues. The CDR3 is CASSLVRDLFYPPIDEQYF. The DNA of the CDR3 is TGTGCCAGCAGCTTAGTTAGGGACCTATTTTATCCTCCTATCGACGAGCAGTACTTC.

This clonotype was picked up many times. CDR3 coding DNA: TGTGCCAGCAAAGGGACCGAGGGGGAGACCCAGTACTTC. Translating gives CASKGTEGETQYF. The chain combines TRBV6-2 or TRBV6-3 with TRBJ2-5; the D gene could be TRBD1 or TRBD2 (5 bases each). Germline lookup yields CDR1 MNHEY and CDR2 SVGEGT. This CDR3 region has 13 residues. With 7 bases removed from V and 5 bases from J, the gap between germline ends came to 14 bases.

In this sample, this clonotype turned up many times. V and J are TRBV20-1 and TRBJ2-5, with 9 positions matching TRBD1. CDR3 length: 14 amino acids. The germline V gene has CDR1 DFQATT and CDR2 SNEGSKA (reference sequence). Germline trimming cut 6 bases from V and 5 bases from J; bases unmatched to any gene: 10. For the CDR3, the DNA is TGCAGTGCAACCGGGACAGGGATCGGGGAGACCCAGTACTTC. Protein product: CSATGTGIGETQYF.

This clonotype appeared a single time. The V call is TRBV25-1, the J call TRBJ1-6; TRBD1 matches at 7 bases. Per germline, CDR1 MGHDK and CDR2 SYGVNS. V shed 3 bases and J 18 bases; nucleotides not matched to a gene: 5. This CDR3 region has 11 residues. CDR3 region: CASSDYRGTHF. The CDR3 region has the DNA TGTGCCAGCAGTGACTACAGGGGCACCCACTTT.

In regard to this clonotype: A much larger clone differs from this one at a single base, so this may be a read error. The genes are TRBV20-1 and TRBJ1-1; the D is unclear. The germline V and J ends were trimmed by 4 bases and 4 bases, with 19 bases remaining between them. The length of the CDR3 is 15 residues. Germline V gives CDR1 DFQATT, CDR2 SNEGSKA (reference sequence). CDR3 nucleotides: TGCAGTGCTATACTGGGTTCCCTTCGAGGCACTGAAGCTTTCTTT. Amino acids: CSAILGSLRGTEAFF.

In the case of this clonotype: It may be a read error: a sequence one base away is much more abundant. The rearrangement uses TRBV6-2 or TRBV6-3 and TRBJ2-5, with D unresolved. The CDR3 has 12 residues. Germline V lookup: CDR1 MNHEY, CDR2 SVGEGT. CDR3 loop: CAGSYGGNEQYF. The CDR3 DNA reads TGTGCCGGCAGTTACGGCGGCAATGAGCAGTACTTC.

At least ten counts were recorded for this clonotype. The CDR3 DNA follows: TGTGCCAGCAGCTTCGACTCCCCGTTAAGCACAGATACGCAGTATTTT. Its protein product is CASSFDSPLSTDTQYF. The rearrangement uses TRBV7-9 and TRBJ2-3; D call uncertain. The CDR3 has 16 amino acids. Germline assignment: CDR1 SEHNR and CDR2 FQNEAQ (reference sequence). Trimming stripped 3 bases from V and 0 bases from J, with 13 bases between.

This clonotype was counted ten times or more. This rearrangement joins TRBV6-1 to TRBJ2-7; the match to TRBD1 covers 11 bases. Unmatched junction bases numbered 8, after V lost 10 bases and J lost 6 bases. Looked up from germline, CDR1 is MNHNS and CDR2 is SASEGT. The CDR3 runs to 13 residues. In DNA form, the CDR3 reads TGTGCCACGGGGAGGACAGGGGGCTCCGAGCAGTACTTC. This translates into CATGRTGGSEQYF.

This clonotype was found many times. The J gene is TRBJ1-1, the V gene TRBV20-1; possibly TRBD1 for D (6 bases). The CDR3 length is 16 residues. V shed 1 base and J shed 5 bases, with 20 bases lying between them. Germline assignment: CDR1 DFQATT and CDR2 SNEGSKA (reference sequence). Written as DNA, the CDR3 is TGCAGTGCTAGAGTCCTGGACAGTCGGGTGGGAACTGAAGCTTTCTTT. Protein product: CSARVLDSRVGTEAFF.